These 19 T cell receptor beta chains share one sample of origin, sequenced in a study of T cell responses to AZD1222 COVID-19 vaccine. Here immunoSEQ multiplex PCR was the method, and the copy in TCRdb shows in-frame clones only, minus some. Of about 96,000 clones detected, almost 90% appear once; the ten largest clones hold about 25%. The sequencing here drew on peripheral blood, taken on day 0 of AZD1222 vaccination. These receptors were taken from an adult in good health.

The chain joins TRBV4-2 to TRBJ2-7; D perhaps matches TRBD2 (6 bases). Per the germline V gene, CDR1 is LGHNA and CDR2 is YNFKEQ. The CDR3 covers 12 residues. The V end was cut by 6 bases, the J end by 3 bases, with 9 bases between. As DNA, the CDR3 is TGTGCCAGCAGAGGCGGGGACTACGAGCAGTACTTC. Its translation is CASRGGDYEQYF.

This clone was detected once. The V and J genes are TRBV7-2 and TRBJ2-3; D remains ambiguous. Germline assignment: CDR1 SGHTA and CDR2 FQGNSA. The CDR3 covers 13 residues. The germline V and J ends were trimmed by 8 bases and 5 bases, with 14 bases remaining between them. DNA of the CDR3: TGTGCCAGCCGACCTTTGGGCGGAGATACGCAGTATTTT. This translates into CASRPLGGDTQYF.

In this sample, this clone turned up once. This rearrangement joins TRBV6-5 to TRBJ1-6; D not resolved. CDR1 is MNHEY and CDR2 is SVGAGI in the germline V gene. The length of the CDR3 is 12 residues. The V gene lost 7 bases and the J gene lost 8 bases, with 9 bases spanning the gap. CDR3 sequence: CASNNPDSPLHF. CDR3 nucleotide sequence: TGTGCCAGCAACAATCCCGATTCACCCCTCCACTTT.

V gene TRBV6-5 combines with J gene TRBJ1-5; tentative D call: TRBD1 (5 bases). The CDR3 has 14 amino acids. Germline values: CDR1 MNHEY, CDR2 SVGAGI. Trimming removed 0 bases from V and 7 bases from J, with 10 bases in between. The CDR3 is CASSYSGEGQPQHF. CDR3 in DNA: TGTGCCAGCAGTTACTCAGGGGAAGGGCAGCCCCAGCATTTT.

The chain couples TRBV23-1 to TRBJ2-1, with 7 bases that match TRBD1. TRBV23-1 is classed as an ORF, of uncertain function. With 3 bases clipped from V and 3 bases from J, the junction kept 8 bases outside the gene matches. The CDR3 extends over 16 amino acids. The CDR3 here is CASSHDRDRNYNEQFF. CDR3 coding DNA: TGCGCCAGCAGTCATGACCGGGACAGAAACTACAATGAGCAGTTCTTC.

This clone came up a few times. The gene calls are TRBV10-3 and TRBJ1-3; no firm D call. Germline V gene sequence: CDR1 ENHRY, CDR2 SYGVKD. This CDR3 has 15 amino acids. The V gene lost 7 bases and the J gene lost 0 bases, with 13 bases spanning the gap. The CDR3 DNA follows: TGTGCCATCACGCTCATGGGCACCTCTGGAAACACCATATATTTT. Its translation: CAITLMGTSGNTIYF.

The chain carries TRBV15 and TRBJ2-1; no firm D call. V was cut by 3 bases and J by 5 bases, with 8 bases left in between. The CDR3 runs to 13 residues. Germline V gene sequence: CDR1 LNHNV, CDR2 YYDKDF (reference sequence). CDR3 protein: CATSSPEDNEQFF. CDR3 nucleotide sequence: TGTGCCACCAGCAGCCCCGAGGACAATGAGCAGTTCTTC.

The chain joins TRBV23-1 to TRBJ2-1; weak D call: TRBD1 (6 bases). TRBV23-1 is annotated as an ORF whose role is uncertain. The CDR3 runs 16 residues. V shed 4 bases and J shed 10 bases, with 23 bases lying between them. The CDR3 nucleotides are TGCGCCAGCAGTCGGCGGCCGGGACACCCAACAAGGGAGCAGTTCTTC. As protein: CASSRRPGHPTREQFF.

This chain connects TRBV9 to TRBJ2-2, with D uncertain. V lost 4 bases and J lost 1, with 2 bases in between. Germline assignment: CDR1 SGDLS and CDR2 YYNGEE. The CDR3 extends over 12 amino acids. CDR3 protein: CASSQNTGELFF. The CDR3 DNA reads TGTGCCAGCAGCCAGAACACCGGGGAGCTGTTTTTT.

The chain links TRBV27 to TRBJ2-1; unclear D gene. Germline CDR1 MNHEY, CDR2 SMNVEV (reference sequence). This CDR3 spans 11 amino acids. Trimming took off 8 bases at V and 5 bases at J, with 7 bases between the two ends. The CDR3 reads CASQKNNEQFF. In nucleotides, the CDR3 is TGTGCCAGCCAGAAGAACAATGAGCAGTTCTTC.

This clone was seen once. This rearrangement joins TRBV7-3 to TRBJ2-1; D possibly uses TRBD1 or TRBD2 (6 bases each). Trimming removed 8 bases at V and 8 bases at J, with 22 bases between. The CDR3 is made up of 15 amino acids. The germline CDR1 and CDR2 sequences are SGHTA and FQGTGA. As DNA, the CDR3 is TGTGCCAGCGCCTGGGGGGCCAAGACTTCTGATGAGCAGTTCTTC. Protein: CASAWGAKTSDEQFF.

The rearrangement links TRBV28 to TRBJ2-7, with D maybe TRBD2 (6 bases). This CDR3 region has 13 residues. CDR1 is MDHEN, CDR2 SYDVKM, per germline. The V and J ends lost 4 bases and 1 base respectively, with 8 bases between them. The CDR3 DNA sequence: TGTGCCAGCAGTTCGGACTATTCCTACGAGCAGTACTTC. It translates to CASSSDYSYEQYF.

This chain uses TRBV30 with TRBJ2-7; D gene uncertain. The CDR3 totals 15 residues. The V gene's germline CDR1 is GTSNPN and CDR2 SVGIG (reference sequence). V was clipped by 0 bases and J by 3 bases, with 15 bases between them. CDR3 residues: CAWSVQKGRLYEQYF. The CDR3 DNA reads TGTGCCTGGAGTGTACAGAAGGGCAGGCTCTACGAGCAGTACTTC.

This CDR3 reads CASSLMPSQGLGYTF. For the CDR3, the DNA is TGTGCCAGCAGCTTAATGCCTTCCCAGGGGTTAGGCTACACCTTC. The chain has TRBV7-3 and TRBJ1-2; D may be TRBD1 (6 bases). The CDR3 is made up of 15 amino acids. V gave up 1 base and J gave up 8 bases, with 17 bases separating them. Germline loops: CDR1 SGHTA, CDR2 FQGTGA.

The chain is built from TRBV10-3 and TRBJ2-7; D gene unclear. Germline-derived CDR1 and CDR2 are ENHRY and SYGVKD. Trimming pared 10 bases from V and 2 bases from J, leaving 15 bases between. The CDR3 sequence is 13 residues long. In DNA form, the CDR3 reads TGTGCCAATCGAGCCGGAGAACCCTACGAGCAGTACTTC. Translated, it gives CANRAGEPYEQYF.

As regards this clone: The junction and the germline gene differ at one end; a read error may be behind it. The chain has TRBV5-4 and TRBJ1-1, with D uncertain. Germline CDR1 is SGHNT and CDR2 is YYREEE (reference sequence). This CDR3 contains 14 residues. CDR3 DNA sequence: TGTGCCAGCAGCCCCCAAACCACGAACCCTGAAGCTTTCTTT. Protein: CASSPQTTNPEAFF. The full variable domain, its missing parts supplied by reference TRBV5-4 and TRBJ1-1, is ETGVTQSPTHLIKTRGQQVTLRCSSQSGHNTVSWYQQALGQGPQFIFQYYREEENGRGNFPPRFSGLQFPNYSSELNVNALELDDSALYLCASSPQTTNPEAFFGQGTRLTVV.

This chain links TRBV18 with TRBJ1-4, with a possible D match to TRBD1 (5 bases). The CDR3 runs 14 residues. Trimming pared 3 bases from V and 7 bases from J, leaving 12 bases between. Per the germline V gene, CDR1 is KGHSH and CDR2 is LQKENI. The CDR3 DNA reads TGTGCCAGCTCACCTAGGGGCGTCGGTGAAAAACTGTTTTTT. Encoded protein: CASSPRGVGEKLFF.

There are a few counts of this clone. This chain connects TRBV9 to TRBJ2-2, with D tentatively TRBD2 (5 bases). The V end was cut by 4 bases, the J end by 4 bases, with 11 bases between. Per germline, CDR1 SGDLS and CDR2 YYNGEE. This CDR3 is 14 amino acids long. The CDR3 bases are TGTGCCAGCAGCCCAAACCGGGGCACCGGGGAGCTGTTTTTT. It specifies CASSPNRGTGELFF.

The CDR3 here is CASMAGTGGQVDVLTF. The CDR3, as DNA: TGTGCCAGTATGGCTGGGACAGGGGGACAAGTGGACGTCCTGACTTTC. The V and J genes are TRBV19 and TRBJ2-6; TRBD1 aligns across 11 bases. The junction had 13 bases not matched to a gene; V was cut back by 7 bases and J by 11 bases. Germline CDR1 is LNHDA and CDR2 is SQIVND (reference sequence). This CDR3 spans 16 amino acids.